This T cell receptor (beta chain) was retrieved from a study of blood T cell repertoires in COVID-19. Across the study: Samples came from the United States, Italy and Spain, spanning acute and convalescent COVID-19. PBMCs, B-cell-depleted T cells, or T cells provided the cDNA or gDNA that made up the material.

The CDR3 is made up of 12 amino acids. Germline V gene lookup returns CDR1 MNHEY and CDR2 SVGAGI. The V and J ends lost 8 bases and 6 bases respectively, with 13 bases between them. Study processing details: Estimation of nucleated cell counts was performed using reference gene primer amplification. The table came from immunoSEQ multiplex PCR; TCRdb's copy has only in-frame clones and leaves some out. That table furnishes V, J and clone size, whereas the DNA furnished D and trimming. The sample carries some 38,000 clones, about 80% recorded once. This clonotype was sampled from a woman aged 70 to 79 with acute or convalescent COVID-19. Sequencing was performed on peripheral blood. The chain employs TRBV6-5 and TRBJ1-1; no clear D. CDR3 DNA sequence: TGTGCCAGCCACGGCGGCGTTGCTGAAGCTTTCTTT. Encoded protein: CASHGGVAEAFF.